These 26 T cell receptor beta chains were all obtained from the same sample, sequenced in a study of blood T cells in healthy people across ages. Primed by a sample-barcoded 5' primer and a J-beta primer mix, a second PCR proceeded for roughly 6 to 12 cycles. TCRdb reprocessed the 5' RACE reads with MiXCR, giving one entry per CDR3 protein. The sample lists hundreds of thousands of distinct CDR3 sequences, about 55% occurring once. Sequencing was done on a sample of blood. These receptor sequences come from a man at least 80 years old in good health.

The chain joins TRBV29-1 to TRBJ2-5, with 8 bases aligning to TRBD2. The length of the CDR3 is 13 residues. Germline V lookup: CDR1 SQVTM, CDR2 ANQGSEA. With 4 bases clipped from V and 5 bases from J, the junction kept 6 bases outside the gene matches. The CDR3 DNA reads TGCAGCGTTGTCAGCGGGAGTGATGAGACCCAGTACTTC. Translated: CSVVSGSDETQYF.

This clonotype was counted a few times. The chain combines TRBV24-1 with TRBJ2-5; 7 nucleotides match TRBD2. The V gene's germline CDR1 is KGHDR and CDR2 SFDVKD. The CDR3 contains 15 residues. V shed 4 bases and J 4 bases; nucleotides not matched to a gene: 8. For the CDR3, the DNA is TGTGCCACCAGTGACCCTACCGGGAGGATAGAGACCCAGTACTTC. Residues: CATSDPTGRIETQYF.

The CDR3 region has the DNA TGTGCCAGCTCGGAAGGACAGACAACGGGGCTATACGAGCAGTACTTC. This encodes CASSEGQTTGLYEQYF. The V gene is TRBV18, the J gene TRBJ2-7, with D perhaps TRBD1 (6 bases). V shed 6 bases and J shed 4 bases, with 22 bases lying between them. Germline-derived CDR1 and CDR2 are KGHSH and LQKENI. The CDR3 length is 16 residues.

Comment on this clonotype: One end of the junction does not line up with germline, which may come from a read error. The genes are TRBV18 and TRBJ2-6, with 7 positions matching TRBD1. The length of the CDR3 is 17 residues. CDR1 is KGHSH, CDR2 LQKENI, per germline. CDR3 region: CASSPQGATSGANALTF. CDR3 nucleotides: TGTGCCAGCTCACCACAGGGGGCCACCTCTGGGGCCAACGCCCTGACTTTC.

This clonotype was observed a few times. This chain links TRBV7-9 with TRBJ2-1; D call uncertain. The germline CDR1 and CDR2 sequences are SEHNR and FQNEAQ (reference sequence). Trimming removed 1 base at V and 7 bases at J, with 8 bases between. There are 13 residues in the CDR3. CDR3 nucleotide sequence: TGTGCCAGCAGCTTAGTTCCCAGAAATGAGCAGTTCTTC. This sequence encodes CASSLVPRNEQFF. The full variable domain, its missing parts supplied by reference TRBV7-9 and TRBJ2-1, is DTGVSQNPRHKITKRGQNVTFRCDPISEHNRLYWYRQTLGQGPEFLTYFQNEAQLEKSRLLSDRFSAERPKGSFSTLEIQRTEQGDSAMYLCASSLVPRNEQFFGPGTRLTVL.

V is TRBV2 and J is TRBJ2-1, with D perhaps TRBD2 (5 bases). Between the trimmed V and J ends, which lost 1 base and 7 bases, there was a span of 14 bases. The CDR3 runs 15 residues. The germline gives CDR1 SNHLY, CDR2 FYNNEI. CDR3 sequence (DNA): TGTGCCAGCAGTGAAGAGAGGGTAGCTGGTAATGAGCAGTTCTTC. It translates to CASSEERVAGNEQFF.

V and J are TRBV12-3 or TRBV12-4 and TRBJ1-2, with TRBD1 identical over 7 bases. This CDR3 has 11 residues. Trimming took 10 bases from V and 4 from J; bases not matched to a gene: 3. The CDR3 region has the DNA TGTGCCATACAGGGGCCCTATGGCTACACCTTC. This sequence encodes CAIQGPYGYTF.

This clonotype has more than one count but fewer than ten. The chain employs TRBV5-1 and TRBJ2-1; D gene uncertain. CDR1 and CDR2 from the germline V gene are SGHRS and YFSETQ. V lost 0 bases, J lost 10 bases, and 14 bases lay in between. The CDR3 is made up of 14 amino acids. CDR3 DNA sequence: TGCGCCAGCAGCTTGGGTCAGGCGTTCGGGGAGCAGTTCTTC. It yields the protein CASSLGQAFGEQFF.

This chain links TRBV3-1 with TRBJ2-5; possibly TRBD2 for D (6 bases). The V end was cut by 4 bases, the J end by 4 bases, with 16 bases between. This CDR3 region has 15 residues. The germline gives CDR1 LGHDT, CDR2 YNNKEL (reference sequence). CDR3 region: CASSPSGGATETQYF. CDR3 sequence (DNA): TGTGCCAGCAGCCCCTCCGGAGGGGCGACAGAGACCCAGTACTTC.

This clonotype was counted between two and nine times. CDR3 sequence: CASSPRVSSYNEQFF. The CDR3 DNA reads as TGTGCCAGCAGTCCCCGTGTTAGCTCCTACAATGAGCAGTTCTTC. This chain joins TRBV12-3 or TRBV12-4 and TRBJ2-1; D remains ambiguous. The CDR3 extends over 15 amino acids. V was trimmed by 5 bases and J by 0 bases, leaving 11 bases between them.

The chain recombines TRBV6-2 or TRBV6-3 with TRBJ1-1; weak D call: TRBD1 (5 bases). The CDR3 length is 14 residues. The germline gives CDR1 MNHEY, CDR2 SVGEGT. The V and J ends lost 4 bases and 2 bases respectively, with 11 bases between them. CDR3 coding DNA: TGTGCCAGCAGTTTACCCAGGGTCAACACTGAAGCTTTCTTT. It codes for CASSLPRVNTEAFF.

In this sample, this clonotype turned up a few times. V is TRBV5-5 and J is TRBJ1-2; D is unresolved. The germline V gene encodes CDR1 SGHKS and CDR2 YYEKEE (reference sequence). CDR3 length: 14 residues. V lost 1 base, J lost 8 bases, and 15 bases lay in between. The DNA of the CDR3 is TGTGCCAGCAGCTTGCCGGCGCCAGGCAAGGGCTACACCTTC. This encodes CASSLPAPGKGYTF.

Notes on this clonotype: One end of the junction does not line up with germline, which may come from a read error. The gene calls are TRBV7-2 and TRBJ2-7; 10 bases are shared with TRBD2. Germline V gives CDR1 SGHTA, CDR2 FQGNSA. The CDR3 extends over 15 amino acids. The CDR3 bases are TGTGCCAGTAGCTTTTTACTAGCGGGACCCTACGAGCAGTACTTC. Its protein is CASSFLLAGPYEQYF.

This rearrangement joins TRBV20-1 to TRBJ2-7; 8 bases line up with TRBD1. CDR1 DFQATT and CDR2 SNEGSKA come from the germline V gene (reference sequence). The CDR3 is 15 amino acids. Losses at the gene ends were 6 bases for V and 10 bases for J; bases not matched to a gene: 20. The CDR3 DNA reads as TGCAGTGCGAACTTTAGGACAGGGCGGCAAGAGATCCAGTACTTC. It translates to CSANFRTGRQEIQYF.

The chain joins TRBV24-1 to TRBJ1-2, with 8 bases fitting TRBD1. With 2 bases clipped from V and 2 bases from J, the junction kept 9 bases outside the gene matches. This CDR3 is 17 amino acids long. Germline V gene sequence: CDR1 KGHDR, CDR2 SFDVKD. Written as DNA, the CDR3 is TGTGCCACCAGTGATTCCGCTCCCAGGGGGCTGAACTATGGCTACACCTTC. This codes for CATSDSAPRGLNYGYTF.

In its sample, this clonotype was seen a few times. V usage is TRBV4-1 and J usage is TRBJ2-1; a weak D match, TRBD2 (6 bases). Deletions cut 6 bases from V and 4 bases from J, with 16 bases between. Germline loops: CDR1 MGHRA, CDR2 YSYEKL. CDR3 size: 15 residues. In DNA form, the CDR3 reads TGCGCCAGCAGTGCCTACGGGACTTCGTACAATGAGCAGTTCTTC. Its translation is CASSAYGTSYNEQFF.

This chain uses TRBV20-1 with TRBJ2-1; D unresolved. Trimming took 2 bases from V and 0 from J, leaving 11 bases between them. The CDR3 runs 15 residues. Germline lookup yields CDR1 DFQATT and CDR2 SNEGSKA (reference sequence). Here the CDR3 DNA reads TGCAGTGCTAGACGTAGTGCGAGCTCCTACAATGAGCAGTTCTTC. Residues: CSARRSASSYNEQFF.

J is TRBJ1-1 and V is TRBV12-3 or TRBV12-4; no clear D. The CDR3 runs to 16 residues. V lost 2 bases, J lost 0 bases, and 13 bases lay in between. CDR3 sequence reads: CASSLRAGTMNTEAFF. In nucleotides, the CDR3 is TGTGCCAGCAGTTTAAGGGCGGGAACTATGAACACTGAAGCTTTCTTT.

The rearrangement uses TRBV6-5 and TRBJ2-1; D possibly corresponds to TRBD1 (6 bases). The CDR3 is 15 residues long. Germline V CDR1 and CDR2: MNHEY, SVGAGI. The V and J ends lost 2 bases and 4 bases respectively, with 12 bases between them. Here the CDR3 reads CASSYVQGPYNEQFF. The CDR3 DNA reads as TGTGCCAGCAGTTACGTTCAGGGGCCGTACAATGAGCAGTTCTTC.

This clonotype was observed a few times. The chain is built from TRBV7-9 and TRBJ2-7, with TRBD1 matching 10 bases. V lost 5 bases, J lost 5 bases, and 6 bases stayed unmatched. Germline values: CDR1 SEHNR, CDR2 FQNEAQ (reference sequence). The CDR3 is made up of 14 amino acids. DNA for the CDR3: TGTGCCAGCAGCATCTGGACAGGGGGGCACGAGCAGTACTTC. Protein sequence: CASSIWTGGHEQYF.

The chain recombines TRBV12-3 or TRBV12-4 with TRBJ1-1, with no clear D. CDR3 length: 13 amino acids. V dropped 7 bases and J dropped 3 bases, with 12 bases sitting between them. The CDR3 DNA sequence: TGTGCCAGCACCCCTTACCCGGACACTGAAGCTTTCTTT. Translation: CASTPYPDTEAFF.

In DNA form, the CDR3 reads TGTGCCAGCAGCCCAAGGACTAGCCGCGAGATTTGGGAGACCCAGTACTTC. This codes for CASSPRTSREIWETQYF. The chain couples TRBV9 to TRBJ2-5; TRBD2 aligns across 8 bases. This CDR3 is 17 amino acids long. The junction had 16 bases not matched to a gene; V was cut back by 4 bases and J by 5 bases. Germline CDR1 SGDLS, CDR2 YYNGEE.

The chain combines TRBV24-1 with TRBJ2-5; D remains unclear. The CDR3 length is 14 residues. Germline V gene sequence: CDR1 KGHDR, CDR2 SFDVKD. Trimming took 2 bases from V and 4 from J, leaving 10 bases between them. This chain's CDR3 is CATSDSPRLETQYF. The CDR3 DNA reads TGTGCCACCAGTGATTCGCCCCGTTTAGAGACCCAGTACTTC.

The J gene is TRBJ2-4, the V gene TRBV5-1, with 7 bases matching TRBD1. The germline CDR1 and CDR2 sequences are SGHRS and YFSETQ. The V and J ends lost 0 bases and 9 bases, in that order; junction bases with no gene match: 15. The CDR3 length is 17 residues. CDR3 loop: CASSLGSRVGEGAIQYF. The CDR3 region has the DNA TGCGCCAGCAGCTTGGGCTCAAGGGTAGGAGAGGGGGCCATTCAGTACTTC.

V and J are TRBV13 and TRBJ2-3, with TRBD2 matching 12 bases. The CDR3 covers 18 residues. Trimming at V came to 5 bases and at J to 6 bases, leaving 15 bases not matched to a gene. Germline V gene lookup returns CDR1 PRHDT and CDR2 FYEKMQ (reference sequence). CDR3 in DNA: TGTGCCAGCAGCGCCCCCCCGGGACTAGCGGGTGACATCGATACGCAGTATTTT. It yields the protein CASSAPPGLAGDIDTQYF. The entire variable domain, with the rest obtained from reference TRBV13 and TRBJ2-3, is as follows: AAGVIQSPRHLIKEKRETATLKCYPIPRHDTVYWYQQGPGQDPQFLISFYEKMQSDKGSIPDRFSAQQFSDYHSELNMSSLELGDSALYFCASSAPPGLAGDIDTQYFGPGTRLTVL.

The V and J genes are TRBV2 and TRBJ2-7; 9 bases match TRBD2. The CDR3 has 14 residues. V lost 6 bases, J lost 7 bases, and 10 bases stayed unmatched. In germline, CDR1 is SNHLY, CDR2 FYNNEI. This chain's CDR3 is CASRTGLARDEQYF. The CDR3 coding sequence is TGTGCCAGCAGAACGGGACTAGCTAGGGATGAGCAGTACTTC.